This paragraph reports one T cell receptor (beta chain). Its antigen is currently unknown. This specimen comes from a study of molecular identifiers for immune sequencing clone quantification. The wider study: Replicates partitioned RNA from 20,000 or 100,000 naive CD8 cells into five parts, sequencing four. Study conclusions and caveats: Whereas naive cells kept under 1% of molecules in clones above 20 RNA copies, such clones held over 97% in effectors.

Based on a CD8+CD4-CCR7+CD45RA+ profile, naive CD8 T cells were sorted. Trimming removed 4 bases from V and 2 bases from J, with 20 bases in between. CDR3 length equals 17 residues. The germline gives CDR1 MNHEY, CDR2 SVGEGT. TCRdb re-derived calls from the PCR reads in MiXCR, one entry per CDR3 protein. The sample has about 330,000 distinct CDR3 sequences; about 22% are singletons. The sequenced sample consisted of naive CD8+ T cells from blood, with Jurkat cell RNA spiked in. Subset denoted: FACS-sorted CD8+CD4-CCR7+CD45RA+ naive T cells. The sequence derives from a human donor in good health. Some libraries in this study had Jurkat cell RNA spiked in. The gene calls are TRBV6-2 or TRBV6-3 and TRBJ1-2; D gene uncertain. CDR3 DNA sequence: TGTGCCAGCAGTTCCACCGCTCCCCAGGATAACAACTATGGCTACACCTTC. Amino acids: CASSSTAPQDNNYGYTF.